The next 27 T cell receptor beta chains were all read from a single sample in a study of CD8 T cells in Susac syndrome. Random hexamers served to reverse transcribe about 0.45 to 1 ug RNA. TCRdb re-analysed the immunoSEQ multiplex PCR reads in MiXCR, keeping a single row per CDR3 protein. The profile shows roughly 330,000 distinct CDR3 sequences, 92% of them singletons. Specimen: CD4+ T cells from PBMCs. The receptors here all came from a human donor with multiple sclerosis.

The chain carries TRBV19 and TRBJ1-2, with D tentatively TRBD1 (5 bases). Germline CDR1 reads LNHDA; CDR2 reads SQIVND (reference sequence). The CDR3 extends over 11 amino acids. Trimming shortened V by 5 bases and J by 9 bases, and 10 bases separated the two germline ends. The CDR3 nucleotides read TGTGCCAGTAGTGGGGCGGGAAGCTACACCTTC. The encoded protein is CASSGAGSYTF. Complete variable domain (other parts from reference TRBV19 and TRBJ1-2): DGGITQSPKYLFRKEGQNVTLSCEQNLNHDAMYWYRQDPGQGLRLIYYSQIVNDFQKGDIAEGYSVSREKKESFPLTVTSAQKNPTAFYLCASSGAGSYTFGSGTRLTVV.

The CDR3 loop reads CSAETGADEKLFF. The CDR3, as DNA: TGCAGTGCCGAGACAGGGGCGGATGAAAAACTGTTTTTT. The V gene is TRBV20-1, the J gene TRBJ1-4; 8 bases align to TRBD1. CDR3 length: 13 amino acids. Germline-derived CDR1 and CDR2 are DFQATT and SNEGSKA (reference sequence). The V segment lost 6 bases and the J segment 6 bases; nucleotides outside the gene matches: 6.

The chain combines TRBV29-1 with TRBJ1-3, with 7 bases fitting TRBD1. The CDR3 sequence is 14 residues long. Trimming cost V 5 bases and J 0 bases; bases outside gene matches: 4. CDR1 SQVTM and CDR2 ANQGSEA come from the germline V gene. The CDR3 is CSVQDRNSGNTIYF. The DNA of the CDR3 is TGCAGCGTTCAGGACAGGAACTCTGGAAACACCATATATTTT. The full variable domain, completed using reference TRBV29-1 and TRBJ1-3, is SAVISQKPSRDICQRGTSLTIQCQVDSQVTMMFWYRQQPGQSLTLIATANQGSEATYESGFVIDKFPISRPNLTFSTLTVSNMSPEDSSIYLCSVQDRNSGNTIYFGEGSWLTVV.

The chain links TRBV18 to TRBJ1-1; 8 nucleotides agree with TRBD1. CDR1 is KGHSH and CDR2 is LQKENI in the germline V gene. This CDR3 contains 13 residues. V dropped 2 bases and J dropped 11; count of bases not matched to a gene: 7. This CDR3 is CASSPGQGSPAFF. CDR3 sequence (DNA): TGTGCCAGCTCACCAGGACAGGGCTCTCCCGCTTTCTTT.

Concerning this clonotype itself: One junction end disagrees with the germline gene, perhaps due to a read error. The chain employs TRBV29-1 and TRBJ2-7, with D tentatively TRBD2 (5 bases). The CDR3 is 14 amino acids. The germline V gene encodes CDR1 SQVTM and CDR2 ANQGSEA. The CDR3 region has the DNA TGCAGCGTGGAAGTGCGAGGGAGAATCTACGAGCAGTACTTC. This sequence encodes CSVEVRGRIYEQYF.

The chain employs TRBV7-2 and TRBJ2-7, with D possibly matching TRBD1 (6 bases). V gave up 4 bases and J gave up 0 bases, with 22 bases separating them. The CDR3 covers 18 residues. Per the germline V gene, CDR1 is SGHTA and CDR2 is FQGNSA. Written as DNA, the CDR3 is TGTGCCAGCAGCTCTGGCAGGGGAATGGGGTCCGCCTCCTACGAGCAGTACTTC. Residues: CASSSGRGMGSASYEQYF.

This chain connects TRBV12-3 or TRBV12-4 to TRBJ2-7, with TRBD1 matching over 9 bases. The V and J ends lost 6 bases and 3 bases, in that order; junction bases with no gene match: 6. The CDR3 covers 14 residues. This CDR3 reads CASRRDRASYEQYF. The CDR3 coding sequence is TGTGCCAGCAGAAGGGACAGGGCAAGCTACGAGCAGTACTTC.

The genes are TRBV20-1 and TRBJ1-2; no clear D gene. The CDR3 loop spans 14 amino acids. Germline CDR1 is DFQATT and CDR2 is SNEGSKA (reference sequence). V was cut by 1 base and J by 1 base, with 10 bases left in between. CDR3 DNA sequence: TGCAGTGCTAGAGTCGACGGCAGTAACTATGGCTACACCTTC. It codes for CSARVDGSNYGYTF.

This rearrangement joins TRBV29-1 to TRBJ2-3; 9 bases line up with TRBD2. With V trimmed by 4 bases and J by 3 bases, 5 bases remained unmatched. The CDR3 extends over 14 amino acids. Germline loops: CDR1 SQVTM, CDR2 ANQGSEA. The CDR3 is CSVALSGRTDTQYF. CDR3 DNA: TGCAGCGTTGCGCTTAGCGGGAGAACAGATACGCAGTATTTT.

The V call is TRBV4-1, the J call TRBJ2-7; 7 bases map to TRBD2. V trimming: 1 base; J trimming: 3 bases; junction bases outside the gene matches: 12. The CDR3 is 17 amino acids. CDR1 and CDR2 (germline): MGHRA, YSYEKL. CDR3 coding DNA: TGCGCCAGCAGCCAAGGGGGTCTAGCGGTCGGGGGCTACGAGCAGTACTTC. It yields the protein CASSQGGLAVGGYEQYF.

The chain links TRBV29-1 to TRBJ2-7; 7 bases line up with TRBD1. Trimming at V came to 2 bases and at J to 1 base, leaving 8 bases not matched to a gene. The CDR3 has 15 amino acids. Germline loops: CDR1 SQVTM, CDR2 ANQGSEA. CDR3: CSVEKVRQGSYEQYF. As DNA, the CDR3 is TGCAGCGTTGAAAAAGTGAGACAGGGATCCTACGAGCAGTACTTC.

J is TRBJ2-3 and V is TRBV7-9, with a weak D call TRBD2 (5 bases). Germline lookup yields CDR1 SEHNR and CDR2 FQNEAQ (reference sequence). The CDR3 sequence is 11 residues long. CDR3 coding DNA: TGTGTGGAGCGGATCACAGATACGCAGTATTTT. As protein: CVERITDTQYF.

This chain links TRBV7-9 with TRBJ1-2; unclear D gene. The ends were cut back, 5 bases at V and 7 bases at J, with 11 bases in the middle. The CDR3 spans 12 residues. Germline-derived CDR1 and CDR2 are SEHNR and FQNEAQ (reference sequence). CDR3 nucleotide sequence: TGTGCCAGCAGCCCTGGACTGTTTGGCTACACCTTC. It codes for CASSPGLFGYTF.

This clonotype was observed a single time. This chain connects TRBV7-8 to TRBJ2-5; tentatively, D is TRBD1 (5 bases). Per the germline V gene, CDR1 is SGHVS and CDR2 is FQNEAQ. This CDR3 has 17 residues. V was shortened by 2 bases and J by 2 bases, with 18 bases between the two germline ends. The CDR3 is CASSLNRNDPIQETQYF. The CDR3, as DNA: TGTGCCAGCAGCTTAAACAGGAATGATCCAATACAAGAGACCCAGTACTTC.

As DNA, the CDR3 is TGCGCCAGCAGCTTGGTAGCGAGGTCGGAGCAGTACTTC. It yields the protein CASSLVARSEQYF. The chain is built from TRBV5-1 and TRBJ2-7; possibly TRBD2 for D (5 bases). The V gene's germline CDR1 is SGHRS and CDR2 YFSETQ. CDR3 length equals 13 residues. V dropped 0 bases and J dropped 7 bases, with 11 bases sitting between them.

The count of this clonotype is one. V usage is TRBV7-2 and J usage is TRBJ1-5; a possible D gene is TRBD1 (6 bases). Deletions cut 5 bases from V and 0 bases from J, with 14 bases between. Germline CDR1 SGHTA, CDR2 FQGNSA. This CDR3 is 16 amino acids long. The CDR3 nucleotides read TGTGCCAGCAGCCTCACCGGCAGGGGTAGCAATCAGCCCCAGCATTTT. Protein: CASSLTGRGSNQPQHF.

This clonotype occurred once. The chain uses TRBV18 and TRBJ2-7; D is unresolved. The CDR3 covers 13 residues. V lost 2 bases to trimming and J lost 3 bases, with 8 bases between them. Germline V gene sequence: CDR1 KGHSH, CDR2 LQKENI. This CDR3 is CASSPAMGYEQYF. The CDR3 nucleotides read TGTGCCAGCTCACCAGCGATGGGCTACGAGCAGTACTTC.

The V and J genes are TRBV5-6 and TRBJ1-5; the D gene is possibly TRBD1 (6 bases). The V end lost 2 bases, the J end lost 5 bases, and 17 bases lay between the germline ends. Germline V gene lookup returns CDR1 SGHDT and CDR2 YYEEEE. This CDR3 has 16 residues. This CDR3 is CASSFGGPRSDQPQHF. The CDR3 bases are TGTGCCAGCAGCTTTGGGGGGCCCCGAAGTGATCAGCCCCAGCATTTT.

This chain connects TRBV20-1 to TRBJ2-5; weak D call: TRBD1 (6 bases). Looked up from germline, CDR1 is DFQATT and CDR2 is SNEGSKA (reference sequence). The CDR3 contains 14 residues. Trimming took 2 bases from V and 1 from J, leaving 11 bases between them. CDR3 DNA sequence: TGCAGTGCTAGAAGGGACACCCTCCAAGAGACCCAGTACTTC. Its protein product is CSARRDTLQETQYF.

This clonotype was picked up one time. The chain links TRBV11-2 to TRBJ1-1, with D perhaps matching TRBD1 (5 bases). V dropped 1 base and J dropped 1 base, with 19 bases sitting between them. This CDR3 region has 18 residues. CDR1 is SGHAT and CDR2 is FQNNGV in the germline V gene. The CDR3 sequence: CASSLGGGLIGRNTEAFF. In nucleotides, the CDR3 is TGTGCCAGCAGCTTAGGGGGGGGATTAATAGGGAGGAACACTGAAGCTTTCTTT.

V and J are TRBV7-3 and TRBJ1-1, with 8 bases lining up with TRBD1. Trimming cost V 5 bases and J 1 base; bases outside gene matches: 9. Germline CDR1 SGHTA, CDR2 FQGTGA. The CDR3 runs 16 residues. CDR3 residues: CASSPSHGTGNTEAFF. CDR3 nucleotides: TGTGCCAGCAGCCCCTCCCACGGGACAGGGAACACTGAAGCTTTCTTT.

This chain connects TRBV2 to TRBJ2-2; possibly TRBD1 or TRBD2 for D (5 bases each). Looked up from germline, CDR1 is SNHLY and CDR2 is FYNNEI. This CDR3 is 14 amino acids long. V dropped 8 bases and J dropped 4 bases, with 14 bases sitting between them. The CDR3 sequence is CASATGAGTGELFF. CDR3 DNA: TGTGCCAGCGCGACCGGGGCGGGCACCGGGGAGCTGTTTTTT.

V gene TRBV6-6 combines with J gene TRBJ1-4, with unresolved D. CDR3 length: 13 residues. Trimming took off 8 bases at V and 5 bases at J, with 12 bases between the two ends. CDR1 MNHNY and CDR2 SVGAGI come from the germline V gene (reference sequence). Here the CDR3 reads CASAEPLNEKLFF. The DNA of the CDR3 is TGTGCCAGCGCCGAACCCTTAAATGAAAAACTGTTTTTT.

The chain combines TRBV20-1 with TRBJ1-2; 7 positions agree with TRBD1. The CDR3 is made up of 14 amino acids. From germline, CDR1 is DFQATT and CDR2 SNEGSKA (reference sequence). Losses at the gene ends were 4 bases for V and 4 bases for J; bases not matched to a gene: 9. CDR3 bases: TGCAGTGCTACGCAAGACAGGGCCGGCTATGGCTACACCTTC. Amino acid sequence: CSATQDRAGYGYTF.

The chain recombines TRBV7-2 with TRBJ1-4, with D tentatively TRBD1 (5 bases). V was shortened by 4 bases and J by 8 bases, with 14 bases between the two germline ends. Germline loops: CDR1 SGHTA, CDR2 FQGNSA. The CDR3 has 14 residues. DNA for the CDR3: TGTGCCAGCAGCTACAATCAGGGCATGGAAAAACTGTTTTTT. It specifies CASSYNQGMEKLFF.

Only one count was recorded for this clonotype. The chain is built from TRBV19 and TRBJ1-6; D not resolved. Trimming shortened V by 2 bases and J by 17 bases, and 13 bases separated the two germline ends. Per germline, CDR1 LNHDA and CDR2 SQIVND (reference sequence). The CDR3 has 12 residues. This chain's CDR3 is CASSIPSSDIHF. The CDR3 DNA is TGTGCCAGTAGTATACCCTCTTCCGACATCCACTTT.

The rearrangement links TRBV4-3 to TRBJ1-1; D is unclear. Germline CDR1 and CDR2: LGHNA and YSLEER. Between the trimmed V and J ends, which lost 0 bases and 1 base, there was a span of 15 bases. The CDR3 runs to 17 residues. In DNA, the CDR3 is TGCGCCAGCAGCCAAGAGGGAGTACCTCCCGGGAACACTGAAGCTTTCTTT. It codes for CASSQEGVPPGNTEAFF.